This T cell receptor (beta chain) was identified during a study of OX40 agonist ivuxolimab in advanced cancers. Study context: Three individuals attained partial responses, comprising one hepatocellular carcinoma case and two cutaneous melanoma cases.

The CDR3 has 16 amino acids. V lost 3 bases and J lost 2; bases outside the gene matches: 3. Germline CDR1 is SGDLS and CDR2 is YYNGEE. Using immunoSEQ multiplex PCR, the repertoire was profiled, and TCRdb retains in-frame clones only, with some absent. Here the sample spans roughly 15,000 clones, over 75% being singletons. Blood sampling was done at baseline, cycle 4 day 1, and cycle 7 day 1. Source: CD4+ or CD8+ T cells sorted from blood, taken in a trial of the OX40 agonist ivuxolimab. This clonotype was sampled from an adult with an advanced solid tumor such as melanoma, head and neck, liver or kidney cancer. V usage is TRBV9 and J usage is TRBJ2-3; 13 bases agree with TRBD2. Written as DNA, the CDR3 is TGTGCCAGCAGCGAGGGACTAGCGGGATCCACAGATACGCAGTATTTT. Translating gives CASSEGLAGSTDTQYF. Using reference TRBV9 and TRBJ2-3 for the parts outside the CDR3, the full variable domain is DSGVTQTPKHLITATGQRVTLRCSPRSGDLSVYWYQQSLDQGLQFLIQYYNGEERAKGNILERFSAQQFPDLHSELNLSSLELGDSALYFCASSEGLAGSTDTQYFGPGTRLTVL.